The rows below give T cell receptor beta chains drawn from one sample of a study of T cell repertoires in aging, cancer and after chemotherapy. Using its own MiXCR run on the multiplex PCR reads, TCRdb lists one record per CDR3 protein. The sample has a few thousand distinct CDR3 sequences; around 28% are singletons. The sample comprised blood. These receptors all come from a human donor with a solid tumor. CDR3s include the opening cysteine and the closing phenylalanine or tryptophan. D genes are given only for firm matches. Some rows have no size entry. The others give once, few or many, or a class for an expanded clone.

CDR3 DNA	CDR3 protein	D gene	clone size	V gene	J gene
TGTGCCAGCAGCGACAGGGACTATGGCTACACCTTC	CASSDRDYGYTF	TRBD1	.	TRBV7-2	TRBJ1-2
TGTGCCAGCAACCCTACAGGGGGCGGGGAGACCCAGTACTTC	CASNPTGGGETQYF	TRBD1	.	TRBV5-6	TRBJ2-5
TGTGCCAGCAGTTCGAGACAGACAGGGATCTCCTATAATTCACCCCTCCACTTT	CASSSRQTGISYNSPLHF	TRBD1	few	TRBV27	TRBJ1-6
TGTGCCAGCAGTCTGGGACGATCACCCCGCGGCTACACCTTC	CASSLGRSPRGYTF	.	medium-sized	TRBV12-3/TRBV12-4	TRBJ1-2
TGTGCTAGCAGCTCGGGACAGGGAAACACCATATATTTT	CASSSGQGNTIYF	TRBD1	.	TRBV7-7	TRBJ1-3
TGTGCCAGCAGTTTAGGTCTAGCGGGAGTACAAGAGCAGTTCTTC	CASSLGLAGVQEQFF	TRBD2	.	TRBV12-3/TRBV12-4	TRBJ2-1
TGTGCCAGTAGTACCCGGTCGTATGGCTACACCTTC	CASSTRSYGYTF	.	large	TRBV19	TRBJ1-2
TGCGCCAGCAGTCCGATGAGGGGGGGCTGGAGTGAGCAGTTCTTC	CASSPMRGGWSEQFF	.	.	TRBV10-1	TRBJ2-1
TGTGCCAGCAGCCCATGGCCGCGAGAGACCCAGTACTTC	CASSPWPRETQYF	.	.	TRBV27	TRBJ2-5
TGCAGTGCTAGGGGGTGGCGGGACCTACGTTGGCAGTACTTC	CSARGWRDLRWQYF	.	.	TRBV20-1	TRBJ2-7
TGCGCCAGCAGCCGGGGGGACTCCACAGATACGCAGTATTTT	CASSRGDSTDTQYF	TRBD2	.	TRBV5-1	TRBJ2-3
TGCAGTGCTAGCGGACTAGCGGGAGTAGGTACGTCCTACGAGCAGTACTTC	CSASGLAGVGTSYEQYF	TRBD2	few	TRBV20-1	TRBJ2-7
TGTGCCGCCAGGACAGGGATGGGTGGCTACACCTTC	CAARTGMGGYTF	TRBD1	large	TRBV6-5	TRBJ1-2
TGCGCCAGCAGCTTACGGCCGGGCCCACCCGGGGCTGGCACCGGGGAGCTGTTTTTT	CASSLRPGPPGAGTGELFF	.	.	TRBV5-1	TRBJ2-2
TGTGCCAGCAGCTCCCTTGGACAGGTCTATGGCTACACCTTC	CASSSLGQVYGYTF	TRBD1	.	TRBV13	TRBJ1-2
TGTGCCAGCAGCTTAGAAAAGAGGGCCTCACCCCTCCACTTT	CASSLEKRASPLHF	.	.	TRBV11-2	TRBJ1-6
TGTGCCAGCAGACGCCTAGCGGGAGGGCCGGGGGATGAGCAGTTCTTC	CASRRLAGGPGDEQFF	TRBD2	.	TRBV6-5	TRBJ2-1
TGTGCCAGCAGACCTCCGGGACAGGGTTCCCACGAGCAGTACTTC	CASRPPGQGSHEQYF	TRBD1	few	TRBV5-6	TRBJ2-7
TGTGCCAGCAGCTTAGCGCTACCAGGGGTATCACCCCTCCACTTT	CASSLALPGVSPLHF	.	large	TRBV7-9	TRBJ1-6
TGTGCCAGCAGTTACTCTCCAGATTTGCCTAACTATGGCTACACCTTC	CASSYSPDLPNYGYTF	.	.	TRBV6-2/TRBV6-3	TRBJ1-2
TGTGCCTGGAGGACCGGGGAGCTGTTTTTT	CAWRTGELFF	.	large	TRBV30	TRBJ2-2
TGTGCCAGCAGTTACATGAGGGACATTGAAGCTTTCTTT	CASSYMRDIEAFF	.	medium-sized	TRBV6-5	TRBJ1-1
TGCGCCAGCAGCCGTAGCGGGGCAAACAATGAGCAGTTCTTC	CASSRSGANNEQFF	TRBD2	once	TRBV5-1	TRBJ2-1
TGTGCCAGCAGCTTAGGCCAGTCCGTCTATGGCTACACCTTC	CASSLGQSVYGYTF	.	medium-sized	TRBV5-4	TRBJ1-2
TGTGCCAGCAGCTTTTGGGGCGAATTATCCCTCCACTTT	CASSFWGELSLHF	.	medium-sized	TRBV7-2	TRBJ1-6
TGCGCCAGCAGCTTAACGAACACTGAAGCTTTCTTT	CASSLTNTEAFF	.	.	TRBV5-1	TRBJ1-1
TGTGCCTGGAGTAGATCTCGGACAGGGGGAGGGGATGAGCAGTTCTTC	CAWSRSRTGGGDEQFF	TRBD1	medium-sized	TRBV30	TRBJ2-1
TGTGCCAGCAGTTCCGGGACAGGGGTTTACAATGAGCAGTTCTTC	CASSSGTGVYNEQFF	TRBD1	.	TRBV27	TRBJ2-1